One and the same sample provided the 24 T cell receptor beta chains below, sequenced in a study of CD8+CD57+ T cells in acquired aplastic anemia. Investigators profiled TCR beta VDJ and CDR3 from genomic DNA template. From the reads, TCRdb called clonotypes with MiXCR, one entry per CDR3 protein. The table lists about 420,000 distinct CDR3 sequences, 65% to 80% of them singletons. Sequences were obtained from sorted CD4+, CD8+, or CD8+CD57+ T cells (not recorded which) from PBMCs. These receptor sequences come from a human donor in good health, serving as a control.

Concerning this clonotype itself: Because the CDR3's place on the DNA is in doubt, the DNA is left out and the CDR3 is given as listed by TCRdb. This chain uses TRBV19 with TRBJ2-7; the DNA was not used to check the table's D call, TRBD2. Per the germline V gene, CDR1 is LNHDA and CDR2 is SQIVND (reference sequence). The CDR3 totals 16 residues, both ends included. CDR3 region: CASSYALAGGTEQYFV.

This clonotype appeared many times. The V and J genes are TRBV11-2 and TRBJ1-6; a weak D match, TRBD1 (5 bases). The V and J ends lost 1 base and 9 bases respectively, with 13 bases between them. Germline V gene lookup returns CDR1 SGHAT and CDR2 FQNNGV. The CDR3 runs to 15 residues. The CDR3 reads CASSLGAGRGSPLHF. DNA of the CDR3: TGTGCCAGCAGCTTAGGGGCAGGGAGGGGTTCACCCCTCCACTTT.

About this clonotype itself: Its ends do not fully match the called genes, so a read error is possible. The CDR3 loop is CASSVAMIAENELF. The CDR3 DNA sequence: TGTGCCAGCAGCGTAGCGATGATAGCGGAGAATGAGTTGTTT. J is TRBJ1-1 and V is TRBV7-2; D not certain. Looked up from germline, CDR1 is SGHTA and CDR2 is FQGNSA. The CDR3 is 14 residues long.

This clonotype was seen at least ten times. The V and J genes are TRBV6-6 and TRBJ2-7, with TRBD2 matching over 7 bases. The V gene end was trimmed by 4 bases and the J gene end by 5 bases; junction bases not matched to a gene: 8. Germline values: CDR1 MNHNY, CDR2 SVGAGI (reference sequence). The CDR3 is made up of 14 amino acids. DNA for the CDR3: TGTGCCAGCAGTTTTACGGCGGGGGTCAACGAGCAGTACTTC. Protein product: CASSFTAGVNEQYF.

The rearrangement uses TRBV20-1 and TRBJ2-1; 14 positions agree with TRBD2. The CDR3 spans 16 residues. Looked up from germline, CDR1 is DFQATT and CDR2 is SNEGSKA (reference sequence). The junction had 3 bases not matched to a gene; V was cut back by 5 bases and J by 0 bases. In nucleotides, the CDR3 is TGCAGTGCTGCCGGGACTAGCGGGAGCTCCTACAATGAGCAGTTCTTC. It translates to CSAAGTSGSSYNEQFF.

Turning to this clonotype: Compared with germline, one end of the junction differs, possibly owing to a read error. The J gene is TRBJ1-3, the V gene TRBV5-1; no reliable D call. From germline, CDR1 is SGHRS and CDR2 YFSETQ. The CDR3 consists of 14 residues. For the CDR3, the DNA is TGTGCCAGCAGCTTTAACGGGGAAGAGAACACCATATATTTT. Protein sequence: CASSFNGEENTIYF.

This chain uses TRBV19 with TRBJ1-5; 10 bases align to TRBD1. Germline V gene lookup returns CDR1 LNHDA and CDR2 SQIVND (reference sequence). This CDR3 region has 16 residues. Trimming cost V 5 bases and J 7 bases; bases outside gene matches: 11. This CDR3 is CASSVSGQGLGQPQHF. The DNA for the CDR3 is TGTGCCAGTAGTGTATCGGGACAGGGGTTGGGGCAGCCCCAGCATTTT.

In nucleotides, the CDR3 is TGTGCCACCAGCAGACCCCAGCGGGGGACCGAGCAGTACTTC. Residues: CATSRPQRGTEQYF. The rearrangement links TRBV15 to TRBJ2-7, with 8 positions matching TRBD2. This CDR3 region has 14 residues. The V gene's germline CDR1 is LNHNV and CDR2 YYDKDF (reference sequence). The V segment lost 2 bases and the J segment 6 bases; nucleotides outside the gene matches: 6.

In this sample, this clonotype turned up many times. This chain joins TRBV6-2 or TRBV6-3 and TRBJ2-1, with D perhaps matching TRBD1 or TRBD2 (5 bases each). Germline V gene data show CDR1 as MNHEY and CDR2 as SVGEGT. The CDR3 covers 14 residues. Deletions cut 4 bases from V and 0 bases from J, with 7 bases between. The CDR3 reads CASSWGSSYNEQFF. The CDR3 bases are TGTGCCAGCAGTTGGGGGAGCTCCTACAATGAGCAGTTCTTC.

This chain connects TRBV9 to TRBJ2-7, with D perhaps assigned TRBD1 or TRBD2 (5 bases each). CDR1 and CDR2 from the germline V gene are SGDLS and YYNGEE. The CDR3 length is 16 residues. The V end lost 5 bases, the J end lost 8 bases, and 26 bases lay between the germline ends. The DNA of the CDR3 is TGTGCCAGCAGTGAAGCGCGGGCAGGGTGGTCACCCCAGCAGTACTTC. Translating gives CASSEARAGWSPQQYF.

This chain links TRBV15 with TRBJ1-5, with a weak D call TRBD1 (6 bases). Germline V lookup: CDR1 LNHNV, CDR2 YYDKDF (reference sequence). The CDR3 runs to 15 residues. V gave up 1 base and J gave up 1 base, with 8 bases separating them. The CDR3 loop is CATSRAGGSNQPQHF. CDR3 in DNA: TGTGCCACCAGCAGAGCTGGGGGCAGCAATCAGCCCCAGCATTTT.

This clonotype was observed once. The CDR3 ends on some other residue instead of the conserved phenylalanine or tryptophan, so this is likely a read error. Because the CDR3's place on the DNA is in doubt, the DNA is left out and the CDR3 is given as listed by TCRdb. The gene calls are TRBV7-8 and TRBJ1-2. Germline V gives CDR1 SGHVS, CDR2 FQNEAQ. The CDR3 is 11 amino acids in total, end residues counted. CDR3 loop: CASSANYVYTL.

Note on this clonotype: This could be a read error, since a much larger clone is one nucleotide away. This rearrangement joins TRBV2 to TRBJ1-2; 8 bases agree with TRBD1. Germline V gene data show CDR1 as SNHLY and CDR2 as FYNNEI. The CDR3 is 13 amino acids. J gave up 4 bases and V 4 bases, and 2 bases lay outside the gene matches. CDR3 residues: CASSAGTGYGYTF. The CDR3, as DNA: TGTGCCAGCAGTGCCGGGACAGGCTATGGCTACACCTTC. Full variable domain (outside the CDR3, taken from reference TRBV2 and TRBJ1-2): EPEVTQTPSHQVTQMGQEVILRCVPISNHLYFYWYRQILGQKVEFLVSFYNNEISEKSEIFDDQFSVERPDGSNFTLKIRSTKLEDSAMYFCASSAGTGYGYTFGSGTRLTVV.

The chain is built from TRBV11-2 and TRBJ1-2; unclear D gene. From germline, CDR1 is SGHAT and CDR2 FQNNGV. Trimming left V 0 bases short and J 4 bases short, with 9 bases between. The CDR3 has 14 residues. CDR3 coding DNA: TGTGCCAGCAGCTTAGATGGTCATCCCTATGGCTACACCTTC. This translates into CASSLDGHPYGYTF.

Comment on this clonotype: Likely a read error: the CDR3 ends without its conserved phenylalanine or tryptophan. This chain joins TRBV7-6 and TRBJ2-3; TRBD2 aligns across 14 bases. This CDR3 comprises 17 residues. Germline V gene sequence: CDR1 SGHVS, CDR2 FNYEAQ. V shed 5 bases and J 1 base; nucleotides not matched to a gene: 5. CDR3 nucleotide sequence: TGTGCCAGCAGCCGAATGACTAGCGGGGGGGGCACAGATACGCAGTATCTT. Its translation: CASSRMTSGGGTDTQYL.

This clonotype came up once. A much larger clone differs from this one at a single base, so this may be a read error. The chain carries TRBV5-6 and TRBJ1-3, with 8 bases aligning to TRBD1. In germline, CDR1 is SGHDT, CDR2 YYEEEE. There are 14 residues in the CDR3. V was clipped by 8 bases and J by 4 bases; unmatched bases: 8. CDR3 DNA: TGTGCCAGGAGTAAGGGACAGGACGGAAACACCATATATTTT. This codes for CARSKGQDGNTIYF.

The rearrangement links TRBV19 to TRBJ2-7, with 7 bases fitting TRBD1. This CDR3 comprises 14 residues. Germline trimming cut 4 bases from V and 1 base from J; bases unmatched to any gene: 4. Germline V gene sequence: CDR1 LNHDA, CDR2 SQIVND (reference sequence). CDR3 nucleotides: TGTGCCAGTAGTAGCACGACAGGGTCCTACGAGCAGTACTTC. This gives the protein CASSSTTGSYEQYF.

The chain couples TRBV5-1 to TRBJ2-3; TRBD1 is a possible D gene (5 bases). The CDR3 is made up of 13 amino acids. Germline V gives CDR1 SGHRS, CDR2 YFSETQ. V was cut by 4 bases and J by 4 bases, with 10 bases left in between. The CDR3 spells CASSTGPSDTQYF. CDR3 sequence (DNA): TGCGCCAGCAGCACAGGACCCTCAGATACGCAGTATTTT.

About this clonotype itself: One end of the junction is discordant with germline, which a read error may explain. This chain links TRBV20-1 with TRBJ2-7; no definite D call. The CDR3 runs to 14 residues. Germline values: CDR1 DFQATT, CDR2 SNEGSKA (reference sequence). CDR3 bases: TGCAGCGCTAGACGCGACACCTTCTCCTACGAGCAGTACTTC. Protein: CSARRDTFSYEQYF.

The V call is TRBV30, the J call TRBJ2-4; D gene ambiguous. Germline V gene data show CDR1 as GTSNPN and CDR2 as SVGIG (reference sequence). The CDR3 runs to 17 residues. With 1 base removed from V and 0 bases from J, the gap between germline ends came to 16 bases. CDR3 sequence (DNA): TGTGCCTGGAGTGACCCTCGGCAGAGAGTAGCCAAAAACATTCAGTACTTC. As protein: CAWSDPRQRVAKNIQYF.

J is TRBJ1-2 and V is TRBV19, with 10 bases lining up with TRBD1. With 5 bases clipped from V and 4 bases from J, the junction kept 10 bases outside the gene matches. This CDR3 has 16 amino acids. CDR1 LNHDA and CDR2 SQIVND come from the germline V gene (reference sequence). The CDR3 region has the DNA TGTGCCAGTAGTCCCGAAGACGGGGACAGGGGCTATGGCTACACCTTC. Amino acid sequence: CASSPEDGDRGYGYTF.

This clonotype was recorded a few times. V usage is TRBV19 and J usage is TRBJ2-2; possibly TRBD1 or TRBD2 for D (5 bases each). V shed 6 bases and J shed 3 bases, with 11 bases lying between them. The CDR3 contains 14 residues. Looked up from germline, CDR1 is LNHDA and CDR2 is SQIVND (reference sequence). CDR3 nucleotides: TGTGCCAGTAGGCAGGGACCTTACACCGGGGAGCTGTTTTTT. Translated: CASRQGPYTGELFF.

To note about this clonotype: A read error may explain this, as a much larger clone is one base away. J is TRBJ2-5 and V is TRBV6-2 or TRBV6-3; possibly TRBD1 or TRBD2 for D (5 bases each). Looked up from germline, CDR1 is MNHEY and CDR2 is SVGEGT. This CDR3 contains 14 residues. The CDR3 reads CAGSQGPSAETQYF. DNA for the CDR3: TGTGCCGGCAGTCAGGGACCTTCGGCGGAGACCCAGTACTTC.

The rearrangement joins TRBV10-2 to TRBJ2-2; 11 bases map to TRBD1. The ends lost 5 bases at V and 5 bases at J; junction bases unmatched: 7. The CDR3 has 16 residues. Germline V gene data show CDR1 as WSHSY and CDR2 as SAAADI. CDR3 region: CASSLHWDRGTGELFF. Here the CDR3 DNA reads TGCGCCAGCAGTCTACACTGGGACAGGGGGACCGGGGAGCTGTTTTTT.